A single sample is the source of the 11 T cell receptor beta chains below, sequenced in a study of cytotoxic CD8 clonotypes in ibrutinib-treated CLL. Using immunoSEQ multiplex PCR, the repertoire was profiled, and TCRdb retains in-frame clones only, with some absent. The data hold approximately 320,000 clones, with roughly 71% observed a single time. This material consisted of PBMCs, taken after 36 months of ibrutinib treatment. These TCRs come from a human donor with chronic lymphocytic leukemia.

This clone was seen a handful of times. This chain uses TRBV18 with TRBJ2-3; D is perhaps TRBD1 (6 bases). Germline V gives CDR1 KGHSH, CDR2 LQKENI. Trimming cost V 4 bases and J 4 bases, with 15 bases left between them. The CDR3 is 15 amino acids. This CDR3 reads CASSRRQAGADTQYF. The CDR3 DNA is TGTGCCAGCTCACGGAGACAGGCGGGTGCAGATACGCAGTATTTT.

V usage is TRBV28 and J usage is TRBJ2-3, with D perhaps matching TRBD2 (5 bases). The ends were cut back, 3 bases at V and 2 bases at J, with 9 bases in the middle. In germline, CDR1 is MDHEN, CDR2 SYDVKM. This CDR3 comprises 14 residues. The CDR3 region is CASSLRVFTDTQYF. The DNA for the CDR3 is TGTGCCAGCAGTTTGCGGGTCTTCACAGATACGCAGTATTTT.

This clone was found a few times. CDR3 nucleotides: TGTGCCAGCAGTCCACGAACCAGGGGGGTAGCACCCTACAATGAGCAGTTCTTC. This gives the protein CASSPRTRGVAPYNEQFF. The chain links TRBV27 to TRBJ2-1; D is perhaps TRBD1 (7 bases). This CDR3 spans 18 amino acids. Per germline, CDR1 MNHEY and CDR2 SMNVEV (reference sequence). V gave up 5 bases and J gave up 2 bases, with 22 bases separating them.

The genes are TRBV29-1 and TRBJ1-3, with D possibly TRBD1 on 5 matching bases. There are 14 residues in the CDR3. Trimming removed 5 bases at V and 3 bases at J, with 14 bases between. CDR1 is SQVTM, CDR2 ANQGSEA, per germline. The CDR3: CSVYGGTDGNTIYF. CDR3 sequence (DNA): TGCAGCGTTTACGGGGGAACGGATGGAAACACCATATATTTT.

V is TRBV5-4 and J is TRBJ1-1, with D hard to call. V lost 3 bases and J lost 5, with 11 bases in between. The CDR3 runs 13 residues. Per germline, CDR1 SGHNT and CDR2 YYREEE (reference sequence). The CDR3 reads CASSSDGGTEAFF. The CDR3 nucleotides are TGTGCCAGCAGCTCGGACGGTGGGACTGAAGCTTTCTTT.

V is TRBV6-1 and J is TRBJ1-1; D remains ambiguous. The CDR3 contains 14 residues. CDR1 and CDR2 (germline): MNHNS, SASEGT. The V gene lost 4 bases and the J gene lost 5 bases, with 14 bases spanning the gap. The CDR3 here is CASSGQVSGTEAFF. CDR3 bases: TGTGCCAGCAGTGGGCAAGTCTCGGGGACTGAAGCTTTCTTT.

The table lists this clone with a few counts. The chain joins TRBV9 to TRBJ2-2; 12 positions agree with TRBD2. Losses at the gene ends were 3 bases for V and 2 bases for J; bases not matched to a gene: 2. Germline V gives CDR1 SGDLS, CDR2 YYNGEE. The length of the CDR3 is 16 residues. The CDR3 DNA reads TGTGCCAGCAGCGCGGGACTAGCGGGTAACACCGGGGAGCTGTTTTTT. Amino acid sequence: CASSAGLAGNTGELFF.

This clone was detected only a few times. CDR3 sequence: CASSLGQRGGELFF. The CDR3 DNA reads TGTGCCAGCAGCTTGGGGCAGCGGGGCGGGGAGCTGTTTTTT. The V and J genes are TRBV5-4 and TRBJ2-2; 7 bases fit TRBD2. Germline V gene lookup returns CDR1 SGHNT and CDR2 YYREEE (reference sequence). J was trimmed by 7 bases and V by 0 bases; bases with no gene match: 3. The CDR3 totals 14 residues.

The chain combines TRBV11-2 with TRBJ2-5; TRBD1 matches 9 bases. This CDR3 has 14 amino acids. Trimming took 5 bases from V and 3 from J; bases not matched to a gene: 4. The germline V gene encodes CDR1 SGHAT and CDR2 FQNNGV. The DNA for the CDR3 is TGTGCCAGCAGCGCCCGGGACAGGGAAGAGACCCAGTACTTC. As protein: CASSARDREETQYF. Filled out from reference TRBV11-2 and TRBJ2-5, the complete variable domain reads EAGVAQSPRYKIIEKRQSVAFWCNPISGHATLYWYQQILGQGPKLLIQFQNNGVVDDSQLPKDRFSAERLKGVDSTLKIQPAKLEDSAVYLCASSARDREETQYFGPGTRLLVL.

The V call is TRBV6-5, the J call TRBJ2-5; D not resolved. Germline CDR1 is MNHEY and CDR2 is SVGAGI. The CDR3 is made up of 11 amino acids. The V end was cut by 2 bases, the J end by 6 bases, with 4 bases between. Here the CDR3 reads CASSYGQTQYF. The CDR3 DNA reads as TGTGCCAGCAGTTACGGGCAGACCCAGTACTTC.

This clone occurred a few times. This sequence joins TRBV19 and TRBJ1-2; TRBD1 agrees at 7 bases. Germline loops: CDR1 LNHDA, CDR2 SQIVND (reference sequence). The CDR3 consists of 15 residues. The junction had 12 bases not matched to a gene; V was cut back by 7 bases and J by 4 bases. The CDR3: CASTPTGRFPYGYTF. In DNA form, the CDR3 reads TGTGCCAGTACCCCGACAGGGCGCTTTCCCTATGGCTACACCTTC. The full variable domain, with the rest looked up from reference TRBV19 and TRBJ1-2, is DGGITQSPKYLFRKEGQNVTLSCEQNLNHDAMYWYRQDPGQGLRLIYYSQIVNDFQKGDIAEGYSVSREKKESFPLTVTSAQKNPTAFYLCASTPTGRFPYGYTFGSGTRLTVV.